This note documents a single T cell receptor (beta chain) sequence. The antigen remains unidentified. This table comes from immunoSEQ multiplex PCR, and its TCRdb copy is limited to in-frame clones, with some not included. Of around 13,000 clones listed, approximately 84% are singletons. This sample is part of a study of graft-versus-host responses after intestinal transplantation. Study information: Anti-thymocyte globulin induction, then tacrolimus and steroids for about 3 years, went to all recipients.

Notes on the study in general: The authors found GvH clones in recipient marrow, some appearing first in ileum or blood.

The TCR comes from a human patient who received an intestinal transplant, so some T cells may come from the graft donor. The sample consisted of PBMCs, taken after intestinal transplantation.

The CDR3 spells CASRISGGPGTDISNTIYF. The CDR3 bases are TGCGCCAGCAGGATCTCCGGGGGTCCGGGGACAGACATTTCGAACACCATATATTTT. The chain employs TRBV10-2 and TRBJ1-3, with TRBD1 matching 7 bases. CDR1 and CDR2 (germline): WSHSY, SAAADI. CDR3 size: 19 residues. V shed 6 bases and J 7 bases; nucleotides not matched to a gene: 24.